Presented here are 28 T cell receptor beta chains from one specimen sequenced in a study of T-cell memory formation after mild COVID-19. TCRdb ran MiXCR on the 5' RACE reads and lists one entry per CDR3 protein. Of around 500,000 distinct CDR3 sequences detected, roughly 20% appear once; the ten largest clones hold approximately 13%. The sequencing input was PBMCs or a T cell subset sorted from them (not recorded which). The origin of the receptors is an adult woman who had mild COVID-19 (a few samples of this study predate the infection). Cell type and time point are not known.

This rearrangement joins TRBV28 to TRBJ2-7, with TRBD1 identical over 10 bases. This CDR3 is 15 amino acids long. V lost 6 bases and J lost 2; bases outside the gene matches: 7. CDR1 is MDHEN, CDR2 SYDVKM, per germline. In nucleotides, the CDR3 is TGTGCCAGCAGGCCCCCCGGGACAGGGGCCTACGAGCAGTACTTC. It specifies CASRPPGTGAYEQYF.

CDR3 region: CASSFGRGSPDTQYF. The CDR3 nucleotides read TGTGCCAGCAGCTTCGGTCGCGGGTCTCCAGATACGCAGTATTTT. The chain uses TRBV11-2 and TRBJ2-3; possible D gene TRBD2, 5 bases. The CDR3 is 15 residues long. Germline V gene lookup returns CDR1 SGHAT and CDR2 FQNNGV. V was shortened by 3 bases and J by 4 bases, with 14 bases between the two germline ends.

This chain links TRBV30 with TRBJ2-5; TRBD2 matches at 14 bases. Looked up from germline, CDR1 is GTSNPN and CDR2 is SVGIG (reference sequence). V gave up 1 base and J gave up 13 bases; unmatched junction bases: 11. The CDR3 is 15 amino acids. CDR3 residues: CAWSGGSTSGGERYF. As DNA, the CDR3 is TGTGCCTGGAGTGGAGGTTCGACTAGCGGGGGGGAAAGGTACTTC.

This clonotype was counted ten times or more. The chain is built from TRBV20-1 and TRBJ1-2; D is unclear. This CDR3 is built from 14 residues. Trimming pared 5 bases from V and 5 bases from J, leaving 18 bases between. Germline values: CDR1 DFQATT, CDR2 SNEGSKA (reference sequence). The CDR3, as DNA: TGCAGTGCTCTCGGACCTCCGCCCGTTTATGGCTACACCTTC. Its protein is CSALGPPPVYGYTF.

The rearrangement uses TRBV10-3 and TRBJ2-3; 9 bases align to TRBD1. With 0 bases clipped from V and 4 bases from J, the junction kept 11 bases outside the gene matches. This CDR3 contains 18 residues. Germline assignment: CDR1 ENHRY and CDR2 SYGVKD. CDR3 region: CAISESFRGQGAADTQYF. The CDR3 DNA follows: TGTGCCATCAGTGAGTCTTTTAGGGGACAGGGTGCAGCAGATACGCAGTATTTT.

The CDR3 region has the DNA TGCGCCAGCAGCCAACCGGGACAGACTAACTATGGCTACACCTTC. Translated, it gives CASSQPGQTNYGYTF. This chain links TRBV4-1 with TRBJ1-2; 7 positions agree with TRBD1. The CDR3 consists of 15 residues. Germline lookup yields CDR1 MGHRA and CDR2 YSYEKL. After removal of 2 bases from V and 0 bases from J, the junction contained 3 bases not matched to a gene.

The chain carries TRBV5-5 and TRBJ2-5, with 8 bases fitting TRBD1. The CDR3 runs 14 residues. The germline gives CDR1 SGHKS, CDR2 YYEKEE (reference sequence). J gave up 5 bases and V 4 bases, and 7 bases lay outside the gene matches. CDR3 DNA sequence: TGTGCCAGCAGCGGAGACAGGGGCGGCGAGACCCAGTACTTC. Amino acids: CASSGDRGGETQYF.

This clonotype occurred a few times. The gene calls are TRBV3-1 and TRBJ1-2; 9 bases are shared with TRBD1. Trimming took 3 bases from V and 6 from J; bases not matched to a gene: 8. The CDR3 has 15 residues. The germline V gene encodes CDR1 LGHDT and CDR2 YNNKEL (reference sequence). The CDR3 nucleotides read TGTGCCAGCAGCCACCTTGGACAGGGGCCGGATGGCTACACCTTC. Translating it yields CASSHLGQGPDGYTF.

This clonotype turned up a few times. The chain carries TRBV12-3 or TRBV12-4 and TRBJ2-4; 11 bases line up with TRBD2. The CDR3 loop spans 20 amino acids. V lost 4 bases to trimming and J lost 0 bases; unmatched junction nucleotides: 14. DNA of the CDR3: TGTGCCAGCAGTTGGGTATCCGGGACTAGCGGAAAGATAGCCAAAAACATTCAGTACTTC. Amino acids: CASSWVSGTSGKIAKNIQYF.

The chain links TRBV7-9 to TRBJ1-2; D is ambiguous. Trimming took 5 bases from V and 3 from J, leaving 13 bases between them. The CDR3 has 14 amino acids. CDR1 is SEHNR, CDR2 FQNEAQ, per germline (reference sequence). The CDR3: CASSPQFYDYGYTF. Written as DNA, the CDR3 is TGTGCCAGCAGCCCGCAATTTTACGACTATGGCTACACCTTC.

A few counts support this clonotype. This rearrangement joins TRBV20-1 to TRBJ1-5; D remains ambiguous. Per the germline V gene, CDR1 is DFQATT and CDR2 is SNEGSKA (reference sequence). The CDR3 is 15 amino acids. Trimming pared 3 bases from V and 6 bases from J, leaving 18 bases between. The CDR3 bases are TGCAGTGCTAGCACCACAAGGCCCACGTCTCAGCCCCAGCATTTT. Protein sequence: CSASTTRPTSQPQHF.

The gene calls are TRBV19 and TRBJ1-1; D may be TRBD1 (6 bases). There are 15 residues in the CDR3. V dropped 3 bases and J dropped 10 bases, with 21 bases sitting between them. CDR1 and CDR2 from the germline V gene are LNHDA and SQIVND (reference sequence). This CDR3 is CASSIEPGGPVRAFF. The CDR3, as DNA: TGTGCCAGTAGTATTGAACCCGGGGGCCCCGTGAGAGCTTTCTTT.

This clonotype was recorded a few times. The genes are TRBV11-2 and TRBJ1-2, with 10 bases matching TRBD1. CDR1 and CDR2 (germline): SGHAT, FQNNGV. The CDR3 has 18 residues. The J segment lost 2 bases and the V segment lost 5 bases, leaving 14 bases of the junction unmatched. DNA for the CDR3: TGTGCCAGCAGCAGTCTCAGGGGGGACAGGGGAAGGAACTATGGCTACACCTTC. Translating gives CASSSLRGDRGRNYGYTF.

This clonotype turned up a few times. The CDR3 is CASSLGRGGLETQYF. The CDR3 region has the DNA TGTGCCAGCAGCTTAGGCCGGGGGGGGCTCGAGACCCAGTACTTC. V is TRBV7-6 and J is TRBJ2-5, with TRBD2 identical over 8 bases. With V trimmed by 1 base and J by 5 bases, 6 bases remained unmatched. There are 15 residues in the CDR3. Germline lookup yields CDR1 SGHVS and CDR2 FNYEAQ.

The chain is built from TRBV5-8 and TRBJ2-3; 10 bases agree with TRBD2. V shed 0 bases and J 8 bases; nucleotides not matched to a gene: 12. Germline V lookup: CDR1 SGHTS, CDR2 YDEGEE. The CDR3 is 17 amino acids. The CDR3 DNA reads TGTGCCAGCAGCTTGGTGTCTAGCGGGAGATTAATGGGTACGCAGTATTTT. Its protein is CASSLVSSGRLMGTQYF.

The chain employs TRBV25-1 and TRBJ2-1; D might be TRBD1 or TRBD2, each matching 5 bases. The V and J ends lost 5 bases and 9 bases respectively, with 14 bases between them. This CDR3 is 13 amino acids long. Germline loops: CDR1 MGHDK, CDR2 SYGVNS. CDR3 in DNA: TGTGCCAGCAGTACCCGGGGCTATACTGAGCAGTTCTTC. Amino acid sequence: CASSTRGYTEQFF.

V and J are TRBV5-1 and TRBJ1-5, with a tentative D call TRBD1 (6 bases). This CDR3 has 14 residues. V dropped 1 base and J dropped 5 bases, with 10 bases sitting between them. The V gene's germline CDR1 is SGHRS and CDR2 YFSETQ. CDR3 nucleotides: TGCGCCAGCAGCTTGATGGGGGCCGATCAGCCCCAGCATTTT. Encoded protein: CASSLMGADQPQHF.

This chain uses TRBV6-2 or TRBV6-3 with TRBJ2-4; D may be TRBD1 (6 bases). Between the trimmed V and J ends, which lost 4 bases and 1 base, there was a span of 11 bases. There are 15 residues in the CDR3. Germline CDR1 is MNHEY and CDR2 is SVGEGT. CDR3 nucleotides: TGTGCCAGCAGTTCCGCAGGGGTGGCCAAAAACATTCAGTACTTC. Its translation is CASSSAGVAKNIQYF.

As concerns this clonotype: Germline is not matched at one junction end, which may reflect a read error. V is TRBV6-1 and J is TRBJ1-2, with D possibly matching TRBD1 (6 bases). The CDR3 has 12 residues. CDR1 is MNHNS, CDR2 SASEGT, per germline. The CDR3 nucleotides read TGTGCCGGCAGTCAGACAGGCTATGGCTACACCTTC. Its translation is CAGSQTGYGYTF.

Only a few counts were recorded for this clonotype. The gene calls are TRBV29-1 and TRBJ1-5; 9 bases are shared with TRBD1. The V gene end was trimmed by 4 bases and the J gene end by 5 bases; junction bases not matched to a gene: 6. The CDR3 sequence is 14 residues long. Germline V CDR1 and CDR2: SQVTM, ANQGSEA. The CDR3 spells CSVGAGTGHQPQHF. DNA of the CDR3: TGCAGCGTTGGAGCCGGGACAGGGCATCAGCCCCAGCATTTT.

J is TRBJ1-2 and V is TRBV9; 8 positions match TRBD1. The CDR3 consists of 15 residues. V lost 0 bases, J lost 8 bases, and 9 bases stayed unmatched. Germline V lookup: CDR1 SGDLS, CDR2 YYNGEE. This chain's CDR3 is CASSVAQQGASGYTF. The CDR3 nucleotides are TGTGCCAGCAGCGTAGCTCAGCAGGGGGCGTCGGGCTACACCTTC.

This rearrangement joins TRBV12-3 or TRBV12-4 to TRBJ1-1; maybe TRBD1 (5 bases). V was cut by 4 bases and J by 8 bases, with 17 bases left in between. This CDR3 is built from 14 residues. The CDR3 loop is CASSSRPQGSEAFF. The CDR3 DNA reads TGTGCCAGCAGTTCGAGGCCCCAGGGTTCCGAAGCTTTCTTT.

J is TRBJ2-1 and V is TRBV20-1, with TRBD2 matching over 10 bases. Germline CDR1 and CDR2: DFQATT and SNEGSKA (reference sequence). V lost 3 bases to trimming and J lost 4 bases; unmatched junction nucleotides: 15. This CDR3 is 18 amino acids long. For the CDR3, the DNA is TGCAGTGCTAGGGAAACCATTAGCGGGAGGATAGGGTACAATGAGCAGTTCTTC. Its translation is CSARETISGRIGYNEQFF.

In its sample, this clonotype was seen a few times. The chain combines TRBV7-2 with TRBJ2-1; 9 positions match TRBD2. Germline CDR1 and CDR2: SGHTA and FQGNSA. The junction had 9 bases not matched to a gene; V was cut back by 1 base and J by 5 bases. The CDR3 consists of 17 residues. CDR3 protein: CASSLGLAAKVHNEQFF. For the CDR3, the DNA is TGTGCCAGCAGCTTAGGACTAGCGGCCAAAGTTCACAATGAGCAGTTCTTC.

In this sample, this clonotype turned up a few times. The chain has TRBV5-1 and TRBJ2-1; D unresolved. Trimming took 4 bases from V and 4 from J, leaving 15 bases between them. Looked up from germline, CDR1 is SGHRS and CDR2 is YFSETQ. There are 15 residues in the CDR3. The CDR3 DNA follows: TGCGCCAGCAGCCCCGCCAGAGACGGTTACAATGAGCAGTTCTTC. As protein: CASSPARDGYNEQFF.

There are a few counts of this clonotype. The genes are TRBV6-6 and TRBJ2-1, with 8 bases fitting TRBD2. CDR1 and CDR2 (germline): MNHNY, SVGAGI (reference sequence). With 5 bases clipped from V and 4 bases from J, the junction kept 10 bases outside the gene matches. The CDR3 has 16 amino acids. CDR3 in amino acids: CASSPDLAGLYNEQFF. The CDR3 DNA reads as TGTGCCAGCAGTCCCGATCTAGCGGGTTTATACAATGAGCAGTTCTTC.

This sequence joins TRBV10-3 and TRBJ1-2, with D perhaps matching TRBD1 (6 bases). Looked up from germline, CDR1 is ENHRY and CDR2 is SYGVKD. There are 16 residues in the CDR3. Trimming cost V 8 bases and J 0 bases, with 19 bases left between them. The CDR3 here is CAIGRGTSGTNYGYTF. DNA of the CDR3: TGTGCCATCGGGAGGGGGACCAGTGGCACTAACTATGGCTACACCTTC.

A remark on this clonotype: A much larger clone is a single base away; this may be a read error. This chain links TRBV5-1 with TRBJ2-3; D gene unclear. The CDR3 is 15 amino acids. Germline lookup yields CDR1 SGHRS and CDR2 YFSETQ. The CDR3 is CASSLRVAGTDTEYF. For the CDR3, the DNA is TGCGCCAGCAGCTTGCGGGTAGCTGGCACAGATACGGAGTATTTT.